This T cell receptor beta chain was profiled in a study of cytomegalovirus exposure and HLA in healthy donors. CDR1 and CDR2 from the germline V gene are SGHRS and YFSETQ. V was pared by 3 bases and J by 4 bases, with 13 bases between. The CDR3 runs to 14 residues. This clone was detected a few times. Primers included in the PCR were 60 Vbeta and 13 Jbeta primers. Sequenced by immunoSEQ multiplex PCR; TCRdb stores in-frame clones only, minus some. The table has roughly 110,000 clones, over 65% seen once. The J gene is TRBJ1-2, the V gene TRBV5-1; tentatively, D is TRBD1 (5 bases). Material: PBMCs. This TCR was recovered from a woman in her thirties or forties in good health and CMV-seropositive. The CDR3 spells CASSYQGGAYGYTF. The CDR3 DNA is TGCGCCAGCAGCTATCAGGGAGGGGCCTATGGCTACACCTTC.